This is a list of T cell receptor beta chains from one sample in a study of TIL therapy for anti-PD-1-resistant metastatic lung cancer. The repertoire was sequenced with immunoSEQ multiplex PCR; TCRdb's copy has only in-frame clones and lacks some. Here the sample spans tens of thousands of clones, roughly 84% being singletons. Source: blood, taken at baseline. These receptors all come from a person aged 25 to 79 with non-small cell lung cancer. The CDR3 runs from the conserved cysteine through the conserved F or W. Fields, in order: clone size, J gene, V gene, D gene, CDR3 DNA, CDR3 protein. The D gene is left open where the match is weak. Only some rows state a clone size, as once, few, many or a class for expanded clones.

size: NA
J: TRBJ1-1
V: TRBV27
D: NA
DNA: TGTGCCAGCAGTTTGAGGGGCAGGGGCGAAGCTTTCTTT
CDR3: CASSLRGRGEAFF

size: NA
J: TRBJ2-7
V: TRBV11-2
D: NA
DNA: TGTGCCAGCAGCTTAAGCCAGGTTCCTTCCTACGAGCAGTACTTC
CDR3: CASSLSQVPSYEQYF

size: NA
J: TRBJ1-4
V: TRBV4-1
D: NA
DNA: TGCGCCAGCAGCCAAGAGCATTCCACTAATGAAAAACTGTTTTTT
CDR3: CASSQEHSTNEKLFF

size: NA
J: TRBJ2-3
V: TRBV2
D: NA
DNA: TGTGCCAGCAGTGAATTCTCAGATACGCAGTATTTT
CDR3: CASSEFSDTQYF

size: NA
J: TRBJ1-1
V: TRBV28
D: NA
DNA: TGTGCCAGCAGCCCCTCGGGGGTCCTTCCTCTGTGGACTGAAGCTTTCTTT
CDR3: CASSPSGVLPLWTEAFF

size: NA
J: TRBJ2-3
V: TRBV5-4
D: NA
DNA: TGTGCCAGCAGCTTAAGGCAGTATAGCACAGATACGCAGTATTTT
CDR3: CASSLRQYSTDTQYF

size: few
J: TRBJ2-5
V: TRBV10-1
D: NA
DNA: TGCGCCAGCAGTGAGGACGGGGAGACCCAGTACTTC
CDR3: CASSEDGETQYF

size: NA
J: TRBJ2-7
V: TRBV2
D: NA
DNA: TGTGCCAGCAGTGAAAAAGGCCCATACGAGCAGTACTTC
CDR3: CASSEKGPYEQYF

size: NA
J: TRBJ1-1
V: TRBV27
D: NA
DNA: TGTGCCAGCAGTTTATCAAGAAACACTGAAGCTTTCTTT
CDR3: CASSLSRNTEAFF

size: NA
J: TRBJ2-7
V: TRBV6-5
D: NA
DNA: TGTGCCAGCAGGTCCGGGCCCTACTCCTACGAGCAGTACTTC
CDR3: CASRSGPYSYEQYF

size: NA
J: TRBJ2-7
V: TRBV25-1
D: TRBD1
DNA: TGTGCCAGCAGTCCGGGACAGCTTCTCTACGAGCAGTACTTC
CDR3: CASSPGQLLYEQYF

size: NA
J: TRBJ1-1
V: TRBV2
D: NA
DNA: TGTGCCACCGATACTCCCCGGAATGAAGCTTTCTTT
CDR3: CATDTPRNEAFF

size: NA
J: TRBJ2-3
V: TRBV14
D: NA
DNA: TGTGCCAGCAGCCCTTGGGCAGATACGCAGTATTTT
CDR3: CASSPWADTQYF

size: NA
J: TRBJ2-4
V: TRBV10-1
D: NA
DNA: TGCGCCAGCAGTGAGCGGTACCCCAAAAACATTCAGTACTTC
CDR3: CASSERYPKNIQYF

size: NA
J: TRBJ2-7
V: TRBV6-5
D: NA
DNA: TGTGCCACCGGTGTAACAGGCGAAGCCTCCTACGAGCAGTACTTC
CDR3: CATGVTGEASYEQYF

size: NA
J: TRBJ2-7
V: TRBV27
D: TRBD2
DNA: TGTGCCAGCAGTCCCCGTTTTAGCGGGACTGGCGAGCAGTACTTC
CDR3: CASSPRFSGTGEQYF

size: NA
J: TRBJ2-5
V: TRBV4-1
D: NA
DNA: TGCGCCAGCAGCCAAGAGATAGTAGAGACCCAGTACTTC
CDR3: CASSQEIVETQYF

size: NA
J: TRBJ2-1
V: TRBV3-1/TRBV3-2
D: NA
DNA: TGTGCCAGCAGCCAGGAAGAACAAATCGGAGGCAATGAGCAGTTCTTC
CDR3: CASSQEEQIGGNEQFF

size: NA
J: TRBJ1-6
V: TRBV5-5
D: TRBD1
DNA: TGTGCCAGGGAGGACAGGGTAGGTTCACCCCTCCACTTT
CDR3: CAREDRVGSPLHF

size: NA
J: TRBJ2-7
V: TRBV28
D: TRBD1
DNA: TGTGCCAGCACCCCTGGGGGACAGGAGTACGAGCAGTACTTC
CDR3: CASTPGGQEYEQYF

size: NA
J: TRBJ1-1
V: TRBV5-1
D: NA
DNA: TGCGCCAGCAGCTTGGGTCCCAACACTGAAGCTTTCTTT
CDR3: CASSLGPNTEAFF

size: NA
J: TRBJ2-7
V: TRBV6-4
D: NA
DNA: TGTGCCAGCAAGCGCGGGACGGGTCCCTACGAGCAGTACTTC
CDR3: CASKRGTGPYEQYF

size: NA
J: TRBJ2-3
V: TRBV5-1
D: TRBD1
DNA: TGCGCCAGCAGCTTACCACAGGGGGCTGGAGATACGCAGTATTTT
CDR3: CASSLPQGAGDTQYF